This entry describes one TCR beta chain. Its binding antigen is unknown. The read comes to an end 3 residues before the CDR3 does, leaving the germline J gene to fill in the end. TCR beta CDR3 regions were amplified by multiplex PCR from an average of about 1,100 ng genomic DNA per sample using the immunoSEQ assay. To correct primer bias, the assay used a complete synthetic TCR repertoire to set an amplification baseline. The amplicons were sequenced on the Illumina platform. The paper's processing steps were these. Sequences were error-corrected by clustering with frequency ratios and a modified nearest-neighbor algorithm, then analyzed in the immunoSEQ Analyzer with IMGT gene definitions. At each rarefaction depth, TCR richness and evenness were averaged over 20 rarefaction repeats, and samples with fewer sequences than the depth were excluded. V, D and J gene relative abundances were compared between groups with Wilcoxon rank sum tests, applying FDR correction. In the blinded duplicates, the intraclass correlation was approximately 96% for TCR richness and averaged around 78% across around 66 gene segments. As stored in TCRdb, this immuneACCESS dataset retains in-frame rearrangements with V and J assigned. A fraction of the clones does not appear; measured against another copy, unresolved V genes explain less than half of the discrepancy, and the remainder lacks a known reason. That table furnishes V, J and clone size, whereas the DNA furnished D and trimming. This specimen's table enumerates approximately 18,000 clones. Approximately 3% of the sample comes from the top ten.

This specimen comes from a study of T cells in women clearing cervical HPV infection (dated by TCRdb to 2016 to 2019). Study-wide context: The cases were some 27 women with histologically confirmed HPV16-related CIN3 or worse, and 2 of these cases were invasive cancers. Controls were over 20 women whose single incident HPV16 infection cleared within 12 months without precancer or cancer developing. Blood from cases was drawn at the visit where the lesion was first identified, while blood from controls was drawn once the infection was no longer detected. Among cases, blood sampling came a median of nearly 150 days after lesion detection, with an interquartile range of roughly 85 to 230 days. HLA typing was available for only a few women, so HLA type could not be excluded as a confounder. Nested within Costa Rica's Guanacaste HPV Natural History Study, an exploratory proof-of-principle case-control study compared TCR repertoires across cervical HPV16 outcomes. Cases were matched to controls by age within five years and by the year the sample was collected. Cases had a median age of almost 35 years compared with under 40 for controls, and baseline characteristics showed no significant differences between the groups. In the parent cohort, some 10,000 women aged 18 or older were enrolled in Guanacaste, Costa Rica, during about 1992 to 1994 and then followed for around seven years. Five blinded duplicates per group were added as quality controls, giving around 60 samples: about 50 participants and about ten replicates.

Every participant had a single incident cervical HPV16 infection, and prevalent HPV16 infections were excluded. Cervical HPV DNA was detected by MY09/MY11 PCR and genotyped by dot-blot hybridization. Approximately 16 mL of heparinized blood were centrifuged, and the buffy coat was aliquoted, frozen at -30°C, then stored at -80°C. QIAGEN kits were used to extract genomic DNA from buffy coat specimens. Beyond this particular receptor, the publication reports: Because of the cross-sectional design, the study could not determine whether the associations came before infection or resulted from infection, and neither effector/memory subsets nor HPV-specific T cells were isolated. Lower TRBV6-7 relative abundance was observed in cases than in controls (roughly 0.12% versus 0.15%; Bonferroni P = 0.0008). TCR repertoire richness was significantly higher in CIN3+ cases than in controls across sequencing depths, while evenness did not differ. Cases were distinguished from controls with an estimated AUC of 0.7 to 0.85 by random forest classifiers combining richness and V gene abundances. Because T-cell numbers per sample were unknown, differences in richness could reflect varying T-cell content rather than repertoire biology.

The germline V gene (reference sequence) provides CDR1 SGHNT and CDR2 YYREEE. From its cysteine to its phenylalanine, the CDR3 spans 15 amino acids. The DNA has 36 bases, all within the CDR3, and is read from base 1. Trimming removed 4 bases from V and 5 bases from J, leaving 18 bases between the germline ends. This TCR was recovered from a woman between 18 and 70 years old with a cervical HPV16 infection that either progressed to CIN3+ or cleared (not recorded which). Sequencing input: blood buffy coat. Here the chain combines TRBV5-4 and TRBJ1-1; matching of 5 bases hints at TRBD1 as the D gene. For the CDR3, the sequence is CASSRTGGAGTEAFF. Partial CDR3 DNA: TGTGCCAGCAGCCGGACGGGTGGGGCAGGGACTGAA.